These 14 T cell receptor beta chains were sequenced from one sample in a study of Ad26.COV2.S vaccination and SARS-CoV-2 variants. Assay used: immunoSEQ multiplex PCR; TCRdb lists only in-frame clones, some missing. The data show about 400,000 clones, with roughly 85% seen just once and almost 7.5% held by the top ten. Treatment given: roughly 18 received Ad26.COV2.S at low or high dose, single or two shots; roughly 5 received placebo; per-sample allocation not given. Sample collection was performed on day 63 after the first vaccine or placebo injection. The sample here was peripheral blood, taken in a trial of Ad26.COV2.S vaccine versus placebo. The receptors come from a person between 18 and 65 years old who received the Ad26.COV2.S COVID-19 vaccine or a placebo.

The chain recombines TRBV27 with TRBJ2-7; perhaps TRBD2 as D (6 bases). The CDR3 totals 15 residues. V was shortened by 3 bases and J by 2 bases, with 14 bases between the two germline ends. Germline CDR1 is MNHEY and CDR2 is SMNVEV (reference sequence). The CDR3 reads CASSFSSGLAYEQYF. CDR3 nucleotide sequence: TGTGCCAGCAGTTTCTCTTCGGGACTCGCCTACGAGCAGTACTTC.

The chain joins TRBV11-3 to TRBJ2-2; D is ambiguous. Germline-derived CDR1 and CDR2 are SGHNT and YENEEA. The CDR3 consists of 13 residues. The ends were cut back, 0 bases at V and 6 bases at J, with 5 bases in the middle. CDR3 DNA sequence: TGTGCCAGCAGCTTAGATTTCGCCGGGGAGCTGTTTTTT. Its protein product is CASSLDFAGELFF.

The V and J genes are TRBV5-1 and TRBJ2-1; 13 bases match TRBD2. The CDR3 loop spans 18 amino acids. After removal of 0 bases from V and 7 bases from J, the junction contained 10 bases not matched to a gene. Germline V CDR1 and CDR2: SGHRS, YFSETQ. The DNA of the CDR3 is TGCGCCAGCAGCTTGGCCAATTTACTAGCGGGAGGGAGGAATGAGCAGTTCTTC. This encodes CASSLANLLAGGRNEQFF.

The V call is TRBV27, the J call TRBJ2-1; D possibly corresponds to TRBD1 (6 bases). V lost 0 bases and J 6 bases, leaving 24 bases between the germline ends. This CDR3 comprises 19 residues. CDR1 MNHEY and CDR2 SMNVEV come from the germline V gene (reference sequence). CDR3 bases: TGTGCCAGCAGTTTATCGCGCCCGAGCGCTTCATGGGGGCCCAATGAGCAGTTCTTC. Translating it yields CASSLSRPSASWGPNEQFF.

V gene TRBV4-3 combines with J gene TRBJ1-2; D may be TRBD1 (5 bases). The V end was cut by 2 bases, the J end by 7 bases, with 20 bases between. The CDR3 is made up of 16 amino acids. Germline-derived CDR1 and CDR2 are LGHNA and YSLEER. The CDR3 DNA reads TGCGCCAGCAGCCAACTAACTGGGCAGGGCCTTTCTGGCTACACCTTC. Translating it yields CASSQLTGQGLSGYTF.

The chain uses TRBV10-3 and TRBJ2-1, with D uncertain. V lost 2 bases and J 7 bases, leaving 6 bases between the germline ends. Germline V gene sequence: CDR1 ENHRY, CDR2 SYGVKD. The CDR3 has 12 residues. The CDR3 region has the DNA TGTGCCATCAGTGAGAGGGTGAATGAGCAGTTCTTC. It specifies CAISERVNEQFF.

The chain employs TRBV20-1 and TRBJ2-1; the D is unclear. This CDR3 region has 11 residues. Trimming took 3 bases from V and 10 from J, leaving 10 bases between them. In germline, CDR1 is DFQATT, CDR2 SNEGSKA (reference sequence). The CDR3 protein is CSASRPEEQFF. In nucleotides, the CDR3 is TGCAGTGCTAGTAGGCCGGAGGAGCAGTTCTTC.

V usage is TRBV7-2 and J usage is TRBJ1-5; 10 bases map to TRBD1. The CDR3 spans 16 residues. The V and J ends lost 4 bases and 5 bases, in that order; junction bases with no gene match: 8. Germline-derived CDR1 and CDR2 are SGHTA and FQGNSA. CDR3 DNA sequence: TGTGCCAGCAGCTGGTCGGGACAGGGGTTGGATCAGCCCCAGCATTTT. Translated, it gives CASSWSGQGLDQPQHF.

The rearrangement joins TRBV2 to TRBJ2-2; weak D call: TRBD2 (5 bases). V was clipped by 4 bases and J by 2 bases, with 8 bases between them. Looked up from germline, CDR1 is SNHLY and CDR2 is FYNNEI. The CDR3 sequence is 14 residues long. This CDR3 is CASSVSGNTGELFF. The CDR3 region has the DNA TGTGCCAGCAGTGTCAGCGGCAACACCGGGGAGCTGTTTTTT.

This chain joins TRBV9 and TRBJ1-2; the D is unclear. Germline V lookup: CDR1 SGDLS, CDR2 YYNGEE. The CDR3 totals 15 residues. Trimming stripped 3 bases from V and 2 bases from J, with 14 bases between. The CDR3 sequence: CASSAPTTSNYGYTF. Written as DNA, the CDR3 is TGTGCCAGCAGCGCCCCCACTACCTCCAACTATGGCTACACCTTC.

The chain carries TRBV7-6 and TRBJ1-2; D gene ambiguous. V dropped 1 base and J dropped 8 bases, with 8 bases sitting between them. Germline V gene lookup returns CDR1 SGHVS and CDR2 FNYEAQ. This CDR3 spans 12 amino acids. CDR3 bases: TGTGCCAGCAGCTTAGTTGGGTCCGGCTACACCTTC. Amino acids: CASSLVGSGYTF.

The gene calls are TRBV12-5 and TRBJ2-4; D gene ambiguous. Germline V gene sequence: CDR1 LGHNT, CDR2 FRNRAP. V was pared by 0 bases and J by 6 bases, with 3 bases between. This CDR3 is built from 12 residues. This chain's CDR3 is CASGLVRNIQYF. CDR3 coding DNA: TGTGCTAGTGGTTTGGTACGAAACATTCAGTACTTC.

The rearrangement uses TRBV6-5 and TRBJ2-1; perhaps D is TRBD1 or TRBD2 (5 bases each). Trimming left V 9 bases short and J 4 bases short, with 16 bases between. The CDR3 is 14 amino acids. Looked up from germline, CDR1 is MNHEY and CDR2 is SVGAGI. The CDR3 bases are TGTGCCAGTATCCCGGGACGGCTATACAATGAGCAGTTCTTC. It encodes CASIPGRLYNEQFF.

The V and J genes are TRBV6-5 and TRBJ2-3, with 10 bases aligning to TRBD2. This CDR3 contains 15 residues. Germline V lookup: CDR1 MNHEY, CDR2 SVGAGI. Trimming cost V 7 bases and J 6 bases; bases outside gene matches: 10. The CDR3 protein is CASKGVAGGRDTQYF. The DNA of the CDR3 is TGTGCCAGCAAGGGGGTAGCGGGGGGTCGCGATACGCAGTATTTT.